This T cell receptor (beta chain) came from a study of blood T cell repertoires in COVID-19. Measured with immunoSEQ multiplex PCR; TCRdb has only the in-frame clones, and not every one. The repertoire holds 100,000 to 150,000 clones, with about nine tenths as singletons. Germline V gene data show CDR1 as SGHTA and CDR2 as FQGNSA. V shed 3 bases, J shed 6 bases, and the junction held 11 bases outside the gene matches. The CDR3 runs 17 residues. This TCR was sampled from a man aged 65-85 years who had recovered from COVID-19. This chain joins TRBV7-2 and TRBJ2-1, with 10 bases lining up with TRBD2. Sequencing was done on a sample of peripheral blood. The CDR3 DNA is TGTGCCAGCAGCTTTAGGACCAGGACTAGCGGAGCCAATGAGCAGTTCTTC. Protein product: CASSFRTRTSGANEQFF.